The 26 T cell receptor beta chains listed next were all sequenced from one sample in a study of T cell repertoires in cytomegalovirus infection. TCRdb fed the reads into MiXCR, producing one record per CDR3 protein. The profile shows nearly 650,000 distinct CDR3 sequences, 24% of them singletons. Sequenced sample: CD8+ T cells from PBMCs. These receptors all stem from a human donor in good health (CMV status not recorded). Some clones in this sample may be carry-over from other donors' samples.

This rearrangement joins TRBV6-1 to TRBJ2-1; no firm D call. The V end lost 4 bases, the J end lost 7 bases, and 14 bases lay between the germline ends. This CDR3 region has 14 residues. From germline, CDR1 is MNHNS and CDR2 SASEGT. CDR3 nucleotide sequence: TGTGCCAGCAGTGCCTACGGAGAAGGGAATGAGCAGTTCTTC. Protein product: CASSAYGEGNEQFF.

This clonotype was counted only a few times. The V gene is TRBV6-2 or TRBV6-3, the J gene TRBJ1-3; TRBD1 is a possible D gene (6 bases). V gave up 6 bases and J gave up 1 base, with 22 bases separating them. The germline gives CDR1 MNHEY, CDR2 SVGEGT. The CDR3 is 18 amino acids. CDR3 sequence reads: CASRTLSRDKESGNTIYF. The DNA of the CDR3 is TGTGCCAGCAGAACACTTTCCCGGGACAAAGAATCTGGAAACACCATATATTTT.

The CDR3 DNA follows: TGTGCCAGCGGGACAGGGGATGTCGATGAGCAGTTCTTC. It is translated as CASGTGDVDEQFF. The chain carries TRBV27 and TRBJ2-1, with 10 bases lining up with TRBD1. The CDR3 spans 13 residues. The V segment lost 8 bases and the J segment 8 bases; nucleotides outside the gene matches: 6. CDR1 is MNHEY, CDR2 SMNVEV, per germline (reference sequence).

The chain recombines TRBV25-1 with TRBJ2-1; possibly TRBD1 or TRBD2 for D (6 bases each). Germline V gene data show CDR1 as MGHDK and CDR2 as SYGVNS. V lost 7 bases and J lost 9, with 19 bases in between. The CDR3 spans 14 residues. The CDR3 is CASTPGGPQSEQFF. Here the CDR3 DNA reads TGTGCCAGCACCCCCGGGGGCCCCCAGAGTGAGCAGTTCTTC.

There are a few counts of this clonotype. The J gene is TRBJ2-5, the V gene TRBV29-1, with TRBD1 identical over 9 bases. The length of the CDR3 is 14 residues. The J segment lost 2 bases and the V segment lost 6 bases, leaving 7 bases of the junction unmatched. Germline loops: CDR1 SQVTM, CDR2 ANQGSEA. The CDR3: CSVLPGQGQETQYF. CDR3 DNA: TGCAGCGTCCTACCGGGACAGGGTCAAGAGACCCAGTACTTC.

The table lists this clonotype with many counts. This chain joins TRBV10-1 and TRBJ2-1; TRBD1 matches 7 bases. Germline loops: CDR1 WNHNN, CDR2 SYGVQD (reference sequence). This CDR3 has 15 residues. J was trimmed by 3 bases and V by 0 bases; bases with no gene match: 2. CDR3 DNA sequence: TGCGCCAGCAGTGAGTCGTGGGACAGCTACAATGAGCAGTTCTTC. Translating gives CASSESWDSYNEQFF.

The rearrangement joins TRBV5-6 to TRBJ2-1; D not certain. The germline V gene encodes CDR1 SGHDT and CDR2 YYEEEE. The V gene lost 0 bases and the J gene lost 5 bases, with 9 bases spanning the gap. The CDR3 totals 14 residues. The CDR3 DNA sequence: TGTGCCAGCAGCTTGGCCTTTACGCACAATGAGCAGTTCTTC. This codes for CASSLAFTHNEQFF.

In this sample, this clonotype turned up a few times. The chain has TRBV5-6 and TRBJ1-1; unclear D gene. The CDR3 extends over 16 amino acids. In germline, CDR1 is SGHDT, CDR2 YYEEEE. V was cut by 1 base and J by 1 base, with 14 bases left in between. CDR3 sequence reads: CASSLYLGRRNTEAFF. The CDR3 nucleotides read TGTGCCAGCAGCTTGTATTTAGGCCGCAGGAACACTGAAGCTTTCTTT.

The V call is TRBV13, the J call TRBJ2-1, with TRBD2 as a possible D gene (5 bases). The CDR3 loop spans 14 amino acids. In germline, CDR1 is PRHDT, CDR2 FYEKMQ (reference sequence). The germline V and J ends were trimmed by 4 bases and 2 bases, with 9 bases remaining between them. CDR3 residues: CASSSPGTYNEQFF. CDR3 coding DNA: TGTGCCAGCAGCTCACCCGGGACCTACAATGAGCAGTTCTTC.

Only a few counts were recorded for this clonotype. The genes are TRBV24-1 and TRBJ2-1; D assignment may be TRBD1 or TRBD2 (5 bases each). Germline-derived CDR1 and CDR2 are KGHDR and SFDVKD. This CDR3 has 15 amino acids. Trimming cost V 5 bases and J 0 bases, with 10 bases left between them. DNA of the CDR3: TGTGCCACCAGTGTTGGGGACCTCTCCTACAATGAGCAGTTCTTC. As protein: CATSVGDLSYNEQFF.

The chain has TRBV12-3 or TRBV12-4 and TRBJ2-7; TRBD1 matches 9 bases. This CDR3 is 16 amino acids long. The trim removed 5 bases at V and 9 bases at J, leaving 17 bases unmatched. The CDR3 nucleotides read TGTGCCAGCAGTCACCCCGCGGGACAGGGCGGCGAGGGGCAGTACTTC. The encoded protein is CASSHPAGQGGEGQYF.

The chain carries TRBV11-2 and TRBJ2-6; TRBD1 aligns across 8 bases. Trimming removed 5 bases from V and 4 bases from J; junction bases left unmatched: 13. The germline V gene encodes CDR1 SGHAT and CDR2 FQNNGV. There are 18 residues in the CDR3. CDR3 amino acids: CASSPRRDRPRGANVLTF. The CDR3 bases are TGTGCCAGCAGCCCTCGCCGGGACAGGCCAAGGGGGGCCAACGTCCTGACTTTC.

The chain joins TRBV19 to TRBJ2-7; D tentatively reads TRBD1 or TRBD2 (5 bases each). V was cut by 7 bases and J by 6 bases, with 10 bases left in between. Germline V gives CDR1 LNHDA, CDR2 SQIVND (reference sequence). The CDR3 covers 11 residues. CDR3 nucleotides: TGTGCCAGTACCGCCGGGGCCGAGCAGTACTTC. Residues: CASTAGAEQYF.

Details on this clonotype: One junction end disagrees with the germline gene, perhaps due to a read error. The chain carries TRBV7-2 and TRBJ1-5; D unclear. This CDR3 comprises 15 residues. In germline, CDR1 is SGHTA, CDR2 FQGNSA. In DNA form, the CDR3 reads TGTGCCAGCAGCTTAGGGACGGGTAGCAATCAGCCCCGGCATTTT. It specifies CASSLGTGSNQPRHF.

The rearrangement links TRBV15 to TRBJ2-7, with D perhaps matching TRBD2 (6 bases). The CDR3 has 16 amino acids. Germline CDR1 reads LNHNV; CDR2 reads YYDKDF (reference sequence). V gave up 2 bases and J gave up 2 bases, with 16 bases separating them. The CDR3 sequence is CATSRQIGTYPYEQYF. DNA of the CDR3: TGTGCCACCAGCAGACAAATAGGGACTTACCCCTACGAGCAGTACTTC. The variable domain in full, with the rest retrieved from reference TRBV15 and TRBJ2-7, is DAMVIQNPRYQVTQFGKPVTLSCSQTLNHNVMYWYQQKSSQAPKLLFHYYDKDFNNEADTPDNFQSRRPNTSFCFLDIRSPGLGDTAMYLCATSRQIGTYPYEQYFGPGTRLTVT.

This clonotype was counted between two and nine times. The chain combines TRBV6-2 or TRBV6-3 with TRBJ2-3; perhaps TRBD2 as D (7 bases). V dropped 0 bases and J dropped 4 bases, with 11 bases sitting between them. The germline V gene encodes CDR1 MNHEY and CDR2 SVGEGT. The CDR3 is made up of 15 amino acids. DNA of the CDR3: TGTGCCAGCAGTTACTCGGGGGGGCTGGCAGATACGCAGTATTTT. This gives the protein CASSYSGGLADTQYF.

This chain connects TRBV28 to TRBJ2-1; D possibly corresponds to TRBD1 (6 bases). CDR3 length: 15 amino acids. Germline values: CDR1 MDHEN, CDR2 SYDVKM. V shed 5 bases and J shed 4 bases, with 15 bases lying between them. DNA for the CDR3: TGTGCCAGCAGTCCCGGGACACTTCCTTACAATGAGCAGTTCTTC. It specifies CASSPGTLPYNEQFF. Supplemented by reference TRBV28 and TRBJ2-1, the full variable domain reads DVKVTQSSRYLVKRTGEKVFLECVQDMDHENMFWYRQDPGLGLRLIYFSYDVKMKEKGDIPEGYSVSREKKERFSLILESASTNQTSMYLCASSPGTLPYNEQFFGPGTRLTVL.

Notes on this clonotype: Since the CDR3 does not end with the conserved phenylalanine or tryptophan, this likely comes from a read error. The chain has TRBV7-2 and TRBJ2-7, with 9 nucleotides matching TRBD2. The length of the CDR3 is 14 residues. The germline CDR1 and CDR2 sequences are SGHTA and FQGNSA. The CDR3 spells CVSSFSGGGYEQYD. Written as DNA, the CDR3 is TGTGTCAGCAGCTTTAGCGGGGGAGGCTACGAGCAGTACGAC.

This clonotype was detected only a few times. The chain recombines TRBV14 with TRBJ1-1; unclear D gene. Germline CDR1 is SGHDN and CDR2 is FVKESK. V lost 2 bases and J lost 6, with 10 bases in between. The CDR3 runs to 13 residues. The chain's CDR3 is CASSQFSAPEAFF. The CDR3 DNA follows: TGTGCCAGCAGCCAATTCTCAGCCCCTGAAGCTTTCTTT.

This clonotype was counted many times. This chain links TRBV6-2 or TRBV6-3 with TRBJ2-1, with no clear D. Trimming shortened V by 7 bases and J by 2 bases, and 9 bases separated the two germline ends. Germline loops: CDR1 MNHEY, CDR2 SVGEGT. The CDR3 length is 13 residues. The CDR3 DNA reads TGTGCCAGCAACCCACCAGCCTACAATGAGCAGTTCTTC. It codes for CASNPPAYNEQFF.

The chain joins TRBV11-2 to TRBJ1-1; D perhaps matches TRBD1 (6 bases). Germline-derived CDR1 and CDR2 are SGHAT and FQNNGV. This CDR3 has 16 amino acids. Deletions cut 5 bases from V and 4 bases from J, with 20 bases between. This CDR3 reads CASSARLQGWGTEAFF. CDR3 sequence (DNA): TGTGCCAGCAGCGCGCGTTTACAGGGCTGGGGCACTGAAGCTTTCTTT.

The V and J genes are TRBV7-6 and TRBJ1-1; 12 nucleotides line up with TRBD1. Germline trimming cut 5 bases from V and 8 bases from J; bases unmatched to any gene: 9. The CDR3 totals 15 residues. Germline CDR1 is SGHVS and CDR2 is FNYEAQ. The CDR3 here is CASSLPGQGAWEAFF. The CDR3, as DNA: TGTGCCAGCAGCCTCCCGGGACAGGGGGCTTGGGAAGCTTTCTTT.

This clonotype was found a few times. This chain's CDR3 is CSARHGTGLLNEKLFF. The CDR3 DNA is TGCAGTGCTAGACACGGGACAGGGTTGCTTAATGAAAAACTGTTTTTT. The chain combines TRBV20-1 with TRBJ1-4; 9 bases are a match to TRBD1. CDR1 DFQATT and CDR2 SNEGSKA come from the germline V gene (reference sequence). CDR3 length: 16 amino acids. Unmatched junction bases numbered 8, after V lost 2 bases and J lost 4 bases.

This clonotype has at least ten counts. The chain recombines TRBV7-6 with TRBJ1-1; a possible D gene is TRBD1 (5 bases). CDR1 is SGHVS and CDR2 is FNYEAQ in the germline V gene. The ends were cut back, 5 bases at V and 8 bases at J, with 6 bases in the middle. The CDR3 loop spans 10 amino acids. This chain's CDR3 is CASSRDEAFF. The CDR3, as DNA: TGTGCCAGCAGCAGGGACGAAGCTTTCTTT. Complete variable domain (other parts from reference TRBV7-6 and TRBJ1-1): GAGVSQSPRYKVTKRGQDVALRCDPISGHVSLYWYRQALGQGPEFLTYFNYEAQQDKSGLPNDRFSAERPEGSISTLTIQRTEQRDSAMYRCASSRDEAFFGQGTRLTVV.

This clonotype was counted only a few times. The chain links TRBV11-2 to TRBJ2-5; D not certain. The V gene lost 1 base and the J gene lost 0 bases, with 15 bases spanning the gap. Germline V gene lookup returns CDR1 SGHAT and CDR2 FQNNGV. CDR3 length: 17 residues. The CDR3 coding sequence is TGTGCCAGCAGCTTAGGAGGTTGGAGCCGGTACCAAGAGACCCAGTACTTC. Translating gives CASSLGGWSRYQETQYF.

This clonotype has a handful of counts. The chain employs TRBV4-1 and TRBJ2-2; perhaps TRBD1 as D (5 bases). V lost 2 bases and J 4 bases, leaving 11 bases between the germline ends. From germline, CDR1 is MGHRA and CDR2 YSYEKL. This CDR3 region has 15 residues. The CDR3 loop is CASSQRLGVTGELFF. As DNA, the CDR3 is TGCGCCAGCAGCCAAAGGCTAGGGGTCACCGGGGAGCTGTTTTTT.